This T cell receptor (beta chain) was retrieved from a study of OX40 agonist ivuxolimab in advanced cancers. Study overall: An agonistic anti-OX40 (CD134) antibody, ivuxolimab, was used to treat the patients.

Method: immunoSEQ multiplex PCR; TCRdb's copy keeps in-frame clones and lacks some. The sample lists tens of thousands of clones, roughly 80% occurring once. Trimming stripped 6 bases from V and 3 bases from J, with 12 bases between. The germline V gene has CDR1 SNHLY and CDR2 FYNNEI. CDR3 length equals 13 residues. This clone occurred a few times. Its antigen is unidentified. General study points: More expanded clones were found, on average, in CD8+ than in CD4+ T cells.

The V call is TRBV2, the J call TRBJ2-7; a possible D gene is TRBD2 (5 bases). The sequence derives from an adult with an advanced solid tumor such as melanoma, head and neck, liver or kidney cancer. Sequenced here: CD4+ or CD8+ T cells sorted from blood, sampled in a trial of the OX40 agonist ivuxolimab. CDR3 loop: CASSLNGNYEQYF. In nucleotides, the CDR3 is TGTGCCAGCAGCTTAAACGGGAACTACGAGCAGTACTTC.